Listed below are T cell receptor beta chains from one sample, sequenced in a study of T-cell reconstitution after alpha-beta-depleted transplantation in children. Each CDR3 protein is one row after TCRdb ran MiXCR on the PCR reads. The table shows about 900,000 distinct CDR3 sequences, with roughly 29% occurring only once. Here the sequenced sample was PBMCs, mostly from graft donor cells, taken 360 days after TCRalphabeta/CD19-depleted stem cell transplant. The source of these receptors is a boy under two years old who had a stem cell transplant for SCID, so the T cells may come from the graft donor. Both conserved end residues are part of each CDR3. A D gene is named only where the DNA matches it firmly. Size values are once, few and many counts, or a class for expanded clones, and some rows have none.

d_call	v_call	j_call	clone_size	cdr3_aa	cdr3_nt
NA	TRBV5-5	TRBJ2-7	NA	CASTEWGAISYEQYF	TGTGCCAGCACCGAATGGGGGGCTATTTCCTACGAGCAGTACTTC
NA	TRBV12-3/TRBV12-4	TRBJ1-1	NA	CASSFLDGTPNTEAFF	TGTGCCAGCAGTTTCCTAGACGGGACACCTAACACTGAAGCTTTCTTT
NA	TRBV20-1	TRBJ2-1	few	CSVSLPEGKFYNEQFF	TGCAGTGTTTCCCTCCCGGAGGGGAAATTCTACAATGAGCAGTTCTTC
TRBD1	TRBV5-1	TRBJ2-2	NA	CASSPSGTGVSGELFF	TGCGCCAGCAGCCCCTCCGGGACAGGGGTTTCCGGGGAGCTGTTTTTT
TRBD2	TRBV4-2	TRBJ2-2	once	CASTSGTQVGTGELFF	TGTGCCAGCACCAGCGGGACTCAAGTTGGGACCGGGGAGCTGTTTTTT
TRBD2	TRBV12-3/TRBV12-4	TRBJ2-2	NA	CATLDWGGNTGELFF	TGTGCCACCCTTGACTGGGGGGGAAACACCGGGGAGCTGTTTTTT
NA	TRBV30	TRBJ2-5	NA	CAWSSVIQETQYF	TGTGCCTGGAGCTCGGTCATACAAGAGACCCAGTACTTC
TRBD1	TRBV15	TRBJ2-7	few	CATSRGLDRSYEQYF	TGTGCCACCAGCAGAGGGTTGGACAGGTCCTACGAGCAGTACTTC
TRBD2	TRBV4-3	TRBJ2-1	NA	CASSQESAGGFTKQFF	TGCGCCAGCAGCCAAGAGTCAGCGGGGGGCTTCACTAAGCAGTTCTTC
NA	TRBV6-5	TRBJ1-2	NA	CASSYSGDSNYGYTF	TGTGCCAGCAGTTACTCTGGGGACTCGAACTATGGCTACACCTTC
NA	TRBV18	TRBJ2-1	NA	CASSPQGTGYNEQFF	TGTGCCAGCTCACCGCAGGGGACTGGATACAATGAGCAGTTCTTC
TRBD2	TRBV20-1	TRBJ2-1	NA	CSARGAGVRLAGAVSYNEQFF	TGCAGTGCTAGGGGGGCAGGGGTTAGACTAGCGGGGGCCGTCTCCTACAATGAGCAGTTCTTC
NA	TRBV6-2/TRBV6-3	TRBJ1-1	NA	CASSFGRGVNTEAFF	TGTGCCAGCAGTTTTGGCCGGGGGGTGAACACTGAAGCTTTCTTT
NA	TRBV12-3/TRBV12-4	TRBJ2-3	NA	CASSLGARGLGLTDTQYF	TGTGCCAGCAGTTTGGGGGCCCGGGGGTTAGGGCTCACAGATACGCAGTATTTT
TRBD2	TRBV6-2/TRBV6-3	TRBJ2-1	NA	CASSYFPGGAHNEQFF	TGTGCCAGCAGTTACTTTCCGGGGGGGGCCCACAATGAGCAGTTCTTC
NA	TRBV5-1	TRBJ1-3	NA	CASTNGKGIDGNTIYF	TGCGCCAGCACTAACGGGAAGGGGATCGACGGAAACACCATATATTTT
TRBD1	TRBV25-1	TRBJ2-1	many	CASSEDRGSYNEQFF	TGTGCCAGCAGTGAAGACAGGGGGAGCTACAATGAGCAGTTCTTC
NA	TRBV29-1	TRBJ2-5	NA	CSVAGLGGQETQYF	TGCAGCGTTGCAGGTTTGGGGGGCCAAGAGACCCAGTACTTC
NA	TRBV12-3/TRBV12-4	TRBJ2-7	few	CASSSGAGRAYEQYF	TGTGCCAGCAGCTCTGGGGCAGGTCGAGCCTACGAGCAGTACTTC